This T cell receptor beta chain was recovered during a study of T cell responses to AZD1222 COVID-19 vaccine. About the research overall: Second-dose timings of about 4 or about 12 weeks were pooled. Findings and limits, study-wide: At study baseline, merely six AZD1222 recipients were seropositive. Repertoire sampling was restricted to post-peak T cell response timepoints. A mostly white British donor set with more females was recruited, and clonal diversity was possibly underestimated.

A word on this clone: Its specificity is not known.

The CDR3 sequence is 13 residues long. Germline V CDR1 and CDR2: MNHEY, SVGAGI. The V and J ends lost 6 bases and 3 bases respectively, with 6 bases between them. Method: immunoSEQ multiplex PCR; TCRdb's copy keeps in-frame clones and lacks some. The sample contains over 100,000 clones, roughly 88% of which appear only once. Sample: peripheral blood, taken on day 0 of AZD1222 vaccination. This sequence was found in an adult in good health. The chain employs TRBV6-5 and TRBJ1-6; D remains ambiguous. The CDR3 loop reads CASRLDYNSPLHF. The CDR3 DNA follows: TGTGCCAGCAGGTTAGACTATAATTCACCCCTCCACTTT.